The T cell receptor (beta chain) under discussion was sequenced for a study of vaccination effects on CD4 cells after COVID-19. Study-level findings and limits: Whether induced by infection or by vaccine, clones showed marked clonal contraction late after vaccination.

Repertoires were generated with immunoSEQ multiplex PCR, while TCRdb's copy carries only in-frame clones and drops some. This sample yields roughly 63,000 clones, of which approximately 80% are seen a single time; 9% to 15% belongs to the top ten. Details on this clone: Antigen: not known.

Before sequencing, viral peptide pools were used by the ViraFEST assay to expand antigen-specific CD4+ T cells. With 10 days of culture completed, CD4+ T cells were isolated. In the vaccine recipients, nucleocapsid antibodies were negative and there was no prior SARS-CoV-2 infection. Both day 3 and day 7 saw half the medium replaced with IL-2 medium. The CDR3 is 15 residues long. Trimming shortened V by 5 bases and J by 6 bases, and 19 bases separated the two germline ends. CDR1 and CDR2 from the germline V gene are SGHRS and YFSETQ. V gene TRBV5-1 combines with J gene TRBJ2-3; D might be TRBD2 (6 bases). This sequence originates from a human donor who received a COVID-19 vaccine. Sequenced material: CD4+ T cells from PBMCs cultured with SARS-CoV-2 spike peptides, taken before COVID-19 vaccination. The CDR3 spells CASRPRDFFVDTQYF. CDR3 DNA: TGCGCCAGCAGGCCGCGGGACTTCTTTGTTGATACGCAGTATTTT.